Listed below are T cell receptor beta chains from one sample, sequenced in a study of Graves' ophthalmopathy and Graves' hyperthyroidism. TCRdb ran MiXCR on the multiplex PCR reads and lists one entry per CDR3 protein. Of over 150,000 distinct CDR3 sequences in the sample, more than 30% are singletons; the top ten hold 5.8%. Sequencing used peripheral blood. The receptors derive from a woman aged 40 to 50 with Graves' ophthalmopathy. CDR3s include the opening cysteine and the closing phenylalanine or tryptophan. Fields, in order: D gene, clone size, V gene, J gene, CDR3 DNA, CDR3 protein. A D gene is named only where the DNA matches it firmly. Not every row has a clone size; where given, it reads once, few, many or a size class.

>NA|many|TRBV9|TRBJ1-1
TGTGCCAGCAGCGTAGAGGGGCTGCGCAATATTTTCTTT
CASSVEGLRNIFF
>NA|many|TRBV7-2|TRBJ1-5
TGTGCCAGCAGCTTTTCGCGTTCTCAGCCCCAGCATTTT
CASSFSRSQPQHF
>NA|NA|TRBV12-3/TRBV12-4|TRBJ2-5
TGTGCCAGCACCCCTTCGGGAGTCGGAGAGACCCAGTACTTC
CASTPSGVGETQYF
>TRBD2|many|TRBV6-5|TRBJ2-7
TGTGCCAGCAGTTACCGGGGACTAGCAAACTACGAGCAGTACTTC
CASSYRGLANYEQYF
>NA|many|TRBV10-3|TRBJ2-5
TGTGCCACACAGGGTCGGGAGACCCAGTACTTC
CATQGRETQYF
>NA|NA|TRBV6-2/TRBV6-3|TRBJ2-5
TGTGCCAGCAGTTCTCCCCCCGGGACTTTGTACCAAGAGACCCAGTACTTC
CASSSPPGTLYQETQYF
>NA|many|TRBV19|TRBJ2-6
TGTGCCAGCATCAAAATAGGCTCTGGGGCCAACGTCCTGACTTTC
CASIKIGSGANVLTF
>NA|NA|TRBV20-1|TRBJ2-2
TGCAGTGCTAATGAAAGGGAAACCGGGGAGCTGTTTTTT
CSANERETGELFF
>TRBD2|NA|TRBV20-1|TRBJ2-5
TGCAGTTGCGTAGCGGGGGAGACCCAGTACTTC
CSCVAGETQYF
>NA|many|TRBV19|TRBJ1-3
TGTGCCAGTAGTATTGGAGATCCCGGGCGAGGAAACACCATATATTTT
CASSIGDPGRGNTIYF
>TRBD1|once|TRBV6-2/TRBV6-3|TRBJ2-2
TGTGCCAGCAGTTACCTGTCCGGGACAGGGGCGAACACCGGGGAGCTGTTTTTT
CASSYLSGTGANTGELFF
>NA|NA|TRBV19|TRBJ1-3
TGTGCCAGTAGTTTCATCTCTGGAAACACCATATATTTT
CASSFISGNTIYF
>NA|many|TRBV27|TRBJ1-5
TGTGCCAGCAGTTTCGTCGGAGGGGATCAGCCCCAGCATTTT
CASSFVGGDQPQHF
>TRBD2|many|TRBV20-1|TRBJ2-2
TGCAGTGCTAGCGGGGGGTTTTCCACCGGGGAGCTGTTTTTT
CSASGGFSTGELFF
>NA|NA|TRBV19|TRBJ1-2
TGTGCCAGTACTGACGGACATCCTTCTTATGGCTACACCTTC
CASTDGHPSYGYTF
>NA|many|TRBV6-1|TRBJ1-4
TGTGCCAGCACCCCTGGGGGGCAAGGCGATAGGAAACTGTTTTTT
CASTPGGQGDRKLFF
>NA|NA|TRBV9|TRBJ1-1
TGTGCCAGCAGCCCGTCGTCGGTGTCCGACACTGAAGCTTTCTTT
CASSPSSVSDTEAFF
>TRBD2|NA|TRBV4-1|TRBJ2-7
TGCGCCAGCAGCCAAAGCGGGGGGGCAAATCTGAACGAGCAGTACTTC
CASSQSGGANLNEQYF
>NA|many|TRBV9|TRBJ1-1
TGTGCCAGCAGCGTAGTGGGCAAGAACACTGAAGCTTTCTTT
CASSVVGKNTEAFF
>NA|many|TRBV6-1|TRBJ1-5
TGTGCTAGCAGCCCACTAGGGGGGGGGAGCAATCAGCCCCAGCATTTT
CASSPLGGGSNQPQHF
>NA|many|TRBV12-3/TRBV12-4|TRBJ1-5
TGTGCCAGCAGTTTAGGTCGCTGGGATCAGCCCCAGCATTTT
CASSLGRWDQPQHF
>TRBD2|NA|TRBV6-2/TRBV6-3|TRBJ2-7
TGTGCCAGCAGTCAAACTAGCGGGAACGACGAGCAGTACTTC
CASSQTSGNDEQYF
>NA|NA|TRBV28|TRBJ2-7
TGTGCCAGTTCCGGGACACCTACCTACGAGCAGTACTTC
CASSGTPTYEQYF
>NA|few|TRBV28|TRBJ1-2
TGTGCCAGCTCCAAGCCCGGGGATTATGGCTACACCTTC
CASSKPGDYGYTF
>NA|many|TRBV2|TRBJ1-2
TGTGCCAGCGGGACGCAAGGGACGGAGAACTATGGCTACACCTTC
CASGTQGTENYGYTF
>TRBD1|many|TRBV28|TRBJ2-2
TGTGCCAGCAGTTTATACACAGGGGGAACCGGGGAGCTGTTTTTT
CASSLYTGGTGELFF
>TRBD1|many|TRBV14|TRBJ1-1
TGTGCCAGCAGCATATGGAAGGGGGCCACTGAAGCTTTCTTT
CASSIWKGATEAFF
>NA|NA|TRBV6-5|TRBJ2-4
TGTGCCAGCAGTTACACTAACCCGGGGACAACCTCGGCGAACATTCAGTACTTC
CASSYTNPGTTSANIQYF
>TRBD2|many|TRBV29-1|TRBJ2-7
TGCAGCGTTGGACTAGCGCCCTCCTACGAGCAGTACTTC
CSVGLAPSYEQYF
>TRBD2|NA|TRBV7-2|TRBJ2-7
TGTGCCAGCAGCCTCGCCGGGGGGATCTACGAGCAGTACTTC
CASSLAGGIYEQYF
>NA|few|TRBV6-2/TRBV6-3|TRBJ2-7
TGTGCCAGCAGTTACTCGATCGCTAGGTCAGCCTACGAGCAGTACTTC
CASSYSIARSAYEQYF
>NA|NA|TRBV28|TRBJ2-7
TGTGCCAGCGGTTTCGGGGCGCGGGAGCAGTACTTC
CASGFGAREQYF
>NA|many|TRBV10-3|TRBJ2-7
TGTGCCATCTCCCTAAATTCGGACCTCAGCTCCTACGAGCAGTACTTC
CAISLNSDLSSYEQYF
>NA|NA|TRBV12-3/TRBV12-4|TRBJ2-7
TGTGCCAGCAGTCACCCGGGGAGGTACGAGCAGTACTTC
CASSHPGRYEQYF
>NA|once|TRBV7-2|TRBJ1-1
TGTGCCAGCAGCTTCCAAACAGGGATGAACACTGAAGCTTTCTTT
CASSFQTGMNTEAFF